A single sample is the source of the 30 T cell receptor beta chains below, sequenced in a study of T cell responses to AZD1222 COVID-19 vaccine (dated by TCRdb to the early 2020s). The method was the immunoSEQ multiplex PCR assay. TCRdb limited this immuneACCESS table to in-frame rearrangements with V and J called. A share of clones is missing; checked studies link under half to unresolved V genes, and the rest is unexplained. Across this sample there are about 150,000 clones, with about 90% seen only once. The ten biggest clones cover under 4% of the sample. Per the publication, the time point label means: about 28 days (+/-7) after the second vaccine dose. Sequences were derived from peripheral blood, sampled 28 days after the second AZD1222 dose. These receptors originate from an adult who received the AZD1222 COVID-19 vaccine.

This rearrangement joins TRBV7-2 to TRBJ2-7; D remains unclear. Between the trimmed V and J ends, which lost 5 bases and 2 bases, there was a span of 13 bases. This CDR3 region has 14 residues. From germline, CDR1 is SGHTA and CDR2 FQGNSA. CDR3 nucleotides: TGTGCCAGCAGCCAGGTCGTCCCCCCCTACGAGCAGTACTTC. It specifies CASSQVVPPYEQYF.

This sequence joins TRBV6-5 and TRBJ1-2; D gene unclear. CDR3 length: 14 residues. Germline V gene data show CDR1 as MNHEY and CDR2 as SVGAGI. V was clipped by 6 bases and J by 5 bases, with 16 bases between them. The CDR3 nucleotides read TGTGCCAGCAGAGCGGCAATGGGCGAGTATGGCTACACCTTC. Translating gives CASRAAMGEYGYTF.

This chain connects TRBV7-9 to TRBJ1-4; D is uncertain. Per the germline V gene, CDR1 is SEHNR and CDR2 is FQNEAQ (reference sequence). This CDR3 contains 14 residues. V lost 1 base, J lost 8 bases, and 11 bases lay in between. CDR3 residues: CASSLESTSEKLFF. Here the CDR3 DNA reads TGTGCCAGCAGCTTAGAGTCGACTTCGGAAAAACTGTTTTTT.

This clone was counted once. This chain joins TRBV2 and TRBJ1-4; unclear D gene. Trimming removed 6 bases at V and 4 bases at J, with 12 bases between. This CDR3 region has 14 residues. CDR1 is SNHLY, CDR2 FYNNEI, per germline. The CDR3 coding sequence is TGTGCCAGCAGCTCTCCTAGCTTTAATGAAAAACTGTTTTTT. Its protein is CASSSPSFNEKLFF.

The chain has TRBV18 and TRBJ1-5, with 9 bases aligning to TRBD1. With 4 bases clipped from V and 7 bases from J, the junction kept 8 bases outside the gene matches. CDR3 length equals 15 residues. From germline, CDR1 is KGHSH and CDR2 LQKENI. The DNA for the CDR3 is TGTGCCAGCTCACATGGACAGGGGACGGGACAGCCCCAGCATTTT. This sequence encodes CASSHGQGTGQPQHF.

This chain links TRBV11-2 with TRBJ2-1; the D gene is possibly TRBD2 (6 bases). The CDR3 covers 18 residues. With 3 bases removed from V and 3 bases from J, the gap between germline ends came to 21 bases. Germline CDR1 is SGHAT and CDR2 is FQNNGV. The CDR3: CASSLHPKTSTFYNEQFF. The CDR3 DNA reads TGTGCCAGCAGCTTGCACCCGAAGACTAGTACATTCTACAATGAGCAGTTCTTC.

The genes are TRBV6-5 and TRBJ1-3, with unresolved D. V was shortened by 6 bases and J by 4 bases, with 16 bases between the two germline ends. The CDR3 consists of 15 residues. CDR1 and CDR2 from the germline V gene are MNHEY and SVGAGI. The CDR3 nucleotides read TGTGCCAGCAGCGCCCCCGGCCCGGGGGGAAACACCATATATTTT. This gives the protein CASSAPGPGGNTIYF.

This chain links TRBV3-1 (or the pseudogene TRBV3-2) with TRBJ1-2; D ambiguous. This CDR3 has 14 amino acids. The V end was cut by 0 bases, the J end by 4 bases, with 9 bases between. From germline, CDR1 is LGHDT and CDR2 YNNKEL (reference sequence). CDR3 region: CASSQESRAYGYTF. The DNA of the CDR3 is TGTGCCAGCAGCCAAGAATCGCGGGCCTATGGCTACACCTTC.

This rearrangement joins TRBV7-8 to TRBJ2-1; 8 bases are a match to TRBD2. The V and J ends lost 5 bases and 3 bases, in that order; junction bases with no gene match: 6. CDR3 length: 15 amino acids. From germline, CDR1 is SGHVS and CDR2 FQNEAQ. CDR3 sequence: CASSRAGEVYNEQFF. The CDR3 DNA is TGTGCCAGCAGCCGAGCGGGAGAGGTCTACAATGAGCAGTTCTTC.

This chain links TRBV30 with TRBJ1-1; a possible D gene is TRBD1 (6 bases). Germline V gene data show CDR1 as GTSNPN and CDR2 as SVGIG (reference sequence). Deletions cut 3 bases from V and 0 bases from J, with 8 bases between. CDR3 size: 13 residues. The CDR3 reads CAWSRTVNTEAFF. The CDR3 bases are TGTGCCTGGAGCAGGACAGTGAACACTGAAGCTTTCTTT.

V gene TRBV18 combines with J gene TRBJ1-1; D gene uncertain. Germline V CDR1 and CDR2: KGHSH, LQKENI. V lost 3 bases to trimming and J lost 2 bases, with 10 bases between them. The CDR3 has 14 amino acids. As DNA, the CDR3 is TGTGCCAGCTCACCGGGCAACGCCAACACTGAAGCTTTCTTT. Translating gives CASSPGNANTEAFF.

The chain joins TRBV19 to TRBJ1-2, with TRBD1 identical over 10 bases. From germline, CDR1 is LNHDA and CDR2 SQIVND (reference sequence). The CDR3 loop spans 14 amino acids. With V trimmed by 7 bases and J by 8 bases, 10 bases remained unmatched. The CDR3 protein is CASKTGGEVVGYTF. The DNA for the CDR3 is TGTGCCAGTAAGACAGGGGGCGAGGTAGTGGGCTACACCTTC.

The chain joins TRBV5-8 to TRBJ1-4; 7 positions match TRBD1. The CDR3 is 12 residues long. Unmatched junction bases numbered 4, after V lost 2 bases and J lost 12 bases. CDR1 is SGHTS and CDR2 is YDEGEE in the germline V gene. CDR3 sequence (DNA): TGTGCCAGCAGCTTCGAAGACAGGGAACTGTTTTTT. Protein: CASSFEDRELFF. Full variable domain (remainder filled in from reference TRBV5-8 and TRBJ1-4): EAGVTQSPTHLIKTRGQQATLRCSPISGHTSVYWYQQALGLGLQFLLWYDEGEERNRGNFPPRFSGRQFPNYSSELNVNALELEDSALYLCASSFEDRELFFGSGTQLSVL.

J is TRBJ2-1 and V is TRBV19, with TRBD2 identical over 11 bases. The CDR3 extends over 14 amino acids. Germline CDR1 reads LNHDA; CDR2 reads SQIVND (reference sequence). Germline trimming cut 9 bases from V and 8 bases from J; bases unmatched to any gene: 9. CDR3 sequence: CASRTSGFGYEQFF. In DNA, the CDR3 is TGTGCCAGCAGGACTAGCGGGTTTGGTTATGAGCAGTTCTTC.

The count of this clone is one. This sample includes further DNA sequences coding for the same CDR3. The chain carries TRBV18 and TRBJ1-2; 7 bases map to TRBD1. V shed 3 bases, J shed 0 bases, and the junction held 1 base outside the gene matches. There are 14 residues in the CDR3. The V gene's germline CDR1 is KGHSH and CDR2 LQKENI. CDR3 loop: CASSPGQTNYGYTF. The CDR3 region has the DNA TGTGCCAGCTCACCGGGACAGACTAACTATGGCTACACCTTC.

The CDR3, as DNA: TGCAGCTCCGGGACCTCTCTCTCTGGGGGCAATGAGCAGTTCTTC. Translation: CSSGTSLSGGNEQFF. The chain couples TRBV29-1 to TRBJ2-1; D may match TRBD1 or TRBD2 (5 bases each). The germline CDR1 and CDR2 sequences are SQVTM and ANQGSEA. The CDR3 is made up of 15 amino acids. The ends were cut back, 8 bases at V and 6 bases at J, with 23 bases in the middle.

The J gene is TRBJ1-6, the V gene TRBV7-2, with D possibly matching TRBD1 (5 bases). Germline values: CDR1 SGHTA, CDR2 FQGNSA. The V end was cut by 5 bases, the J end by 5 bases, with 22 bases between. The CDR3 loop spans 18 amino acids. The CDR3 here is CASSERQLAGPNNSPLHF. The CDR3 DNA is TGTGCCAGCAGCGAAAGGCAGCTAGCAGGGCCTAATAATTCACCCCTCCACTTT.

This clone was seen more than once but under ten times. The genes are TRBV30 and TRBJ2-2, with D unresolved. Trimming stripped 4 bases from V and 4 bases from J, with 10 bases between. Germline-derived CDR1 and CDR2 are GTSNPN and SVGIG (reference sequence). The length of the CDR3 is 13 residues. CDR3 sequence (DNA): TGTGCCTGGAAACCAGGTCGCACCGGGGAGCTGTTTTTT. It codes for CAWKPGRTGELFF.

The CDR3 is CASSPAAGGIGRTTEAFF. As DNA, the CDR3 is TGTGCCAGCAGCCCTGCGGCAGGGGGCATCGGACGAACGACTGAAGCTTTCTTT. The chain uses TRBV6-2 or TRBV6-3 and TRBJ1-1; 8 bases line up with TRBD1. There are 18 residues in the CDR3. Unmatched junction bases numbered 20, after V lost 6 bases and J lost 5 bases. From germline, CDR1 is MNHEY and CDR2 SVGEGT.

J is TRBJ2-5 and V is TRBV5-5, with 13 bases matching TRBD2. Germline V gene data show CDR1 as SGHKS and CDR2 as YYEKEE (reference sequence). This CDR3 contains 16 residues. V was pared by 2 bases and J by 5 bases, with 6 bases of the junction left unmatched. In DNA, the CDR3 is TGTGCCAGCAGCTTATTACTAGCGGGAGGGCCGGAGACCCAGTACTTC. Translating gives CASSLLLAGGPETQYF.

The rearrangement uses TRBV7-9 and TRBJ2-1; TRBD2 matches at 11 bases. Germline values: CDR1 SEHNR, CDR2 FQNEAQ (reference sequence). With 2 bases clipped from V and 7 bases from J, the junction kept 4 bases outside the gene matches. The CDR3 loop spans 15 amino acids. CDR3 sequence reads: CASSLPTSGMNEQFF. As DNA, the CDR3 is TGTGCCAGCAGCTTACCGACTAGCGGGATGAATGAGCAGTTCTTC.

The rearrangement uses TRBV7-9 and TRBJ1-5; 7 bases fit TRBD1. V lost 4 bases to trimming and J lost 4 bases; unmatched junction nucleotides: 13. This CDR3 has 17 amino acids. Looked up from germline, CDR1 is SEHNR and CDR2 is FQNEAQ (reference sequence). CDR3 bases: TGTGCCAGCAGCTCCGGGCGGAGACAGGGACGAAATCAGCCCCAGCATTTT. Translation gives CASSSGRRQGRNQPQHF. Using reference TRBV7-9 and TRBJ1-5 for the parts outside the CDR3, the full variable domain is DTGVSQNPRHKITKRGQNVTFRCDPISEHNRLYWYRQTLGQGPEFLTYFQNEAQLEKSRLLSDRFSAERPKGSFSTLEIQRTEQGDSAMYLCASSSGRRQGRNQPQHFGDGTRLSIL.

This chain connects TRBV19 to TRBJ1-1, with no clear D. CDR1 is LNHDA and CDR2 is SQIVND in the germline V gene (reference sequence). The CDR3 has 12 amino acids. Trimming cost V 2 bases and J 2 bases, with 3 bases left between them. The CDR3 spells CASSISNTEAFF. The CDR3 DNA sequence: TGTGCCAGTAGTATATCCAACACTGAAGCTTTCTTT.

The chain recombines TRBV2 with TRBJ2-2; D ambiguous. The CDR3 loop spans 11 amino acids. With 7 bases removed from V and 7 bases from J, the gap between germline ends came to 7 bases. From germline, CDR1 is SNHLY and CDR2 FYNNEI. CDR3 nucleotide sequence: TGTGCCAGCATGGAGATCGGGGAGCTGTTTTTT. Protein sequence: CASMEIGELFF. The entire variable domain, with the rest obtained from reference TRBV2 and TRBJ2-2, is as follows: EPEVTQTPSHQVTQMGQEVILRCVPISNHLYFYWYRQILGQKVEFLVSFYNNEISEKSEIFDDQFSVERPDGSNFTLKIRSTKLEDSAMYFCASMEIGELFFGEGSRLTVL.

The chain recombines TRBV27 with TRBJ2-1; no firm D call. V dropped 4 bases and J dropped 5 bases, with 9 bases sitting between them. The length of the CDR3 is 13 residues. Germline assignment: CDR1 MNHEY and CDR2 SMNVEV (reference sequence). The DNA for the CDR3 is TGTGCCAGCAGTTGGAACCGGAACAATGAGCAGTTCTTC. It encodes CASSWNRNNEQFF.

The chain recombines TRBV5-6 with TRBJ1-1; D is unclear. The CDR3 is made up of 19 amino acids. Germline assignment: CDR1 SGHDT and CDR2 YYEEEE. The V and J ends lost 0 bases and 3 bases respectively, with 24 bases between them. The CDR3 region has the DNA TGTGCCAGCAGCTTGGAGCCGGAAGGCATTCGAGAATGGGACACTGAAGCTTTCTTT. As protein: CASSLEPEGIREWDTEAFF. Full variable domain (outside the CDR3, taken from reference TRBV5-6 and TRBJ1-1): DAGVTQSPTHLIKTRGQQVTLRCSPKSGHDTVSWYQQALGQGPQFIFQYYEEEERQRGNFPDRFSGHQFPNYSSELNVNALLLGDSALYLCASSLEPEGIREWDTEAFFGQGTRLTVV.

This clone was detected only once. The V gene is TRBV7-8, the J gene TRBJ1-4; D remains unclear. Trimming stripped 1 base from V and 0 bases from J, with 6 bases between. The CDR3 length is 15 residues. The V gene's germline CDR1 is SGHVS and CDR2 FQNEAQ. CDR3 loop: CASSLVEATNEKLFF. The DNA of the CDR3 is TGTGCCAGCAGCTTAGTCGAAGCAACTAATGAAAAACTGTTTTTT.

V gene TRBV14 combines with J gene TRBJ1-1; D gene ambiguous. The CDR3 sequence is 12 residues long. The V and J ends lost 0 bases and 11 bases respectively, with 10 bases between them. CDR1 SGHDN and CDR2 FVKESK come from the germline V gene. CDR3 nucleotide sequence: TGTGCCAGCAGCCAAGATCGAGTGGCGGCTTTCTTT. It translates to CASSQDRVAAFF.

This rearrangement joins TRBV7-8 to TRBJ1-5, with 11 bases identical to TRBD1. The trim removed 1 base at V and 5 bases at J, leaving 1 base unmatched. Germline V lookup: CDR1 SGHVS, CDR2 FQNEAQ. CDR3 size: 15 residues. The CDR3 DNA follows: TGTGCCAGCAGCTTAGGGACAGGGGGCGATCAGCCCCAGCATTTT. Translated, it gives CASSLGTGGDQPQHF. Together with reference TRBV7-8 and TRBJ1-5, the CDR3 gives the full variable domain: GAGVSQSPRYKVAKRGQDVALRCDPISGHVSLFWYQQALGQGPEFLTYFQNEAQLDKSGLPSDRFFAERPEGSVSTLKIQRTQQEDSAVYLCASSLGTGGDQPQHFGDGTRLSIL.

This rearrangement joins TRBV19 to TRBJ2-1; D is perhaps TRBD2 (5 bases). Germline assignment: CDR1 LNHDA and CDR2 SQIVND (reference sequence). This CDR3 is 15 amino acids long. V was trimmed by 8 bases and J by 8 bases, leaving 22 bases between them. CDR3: CASSIGVFGLDEQFF. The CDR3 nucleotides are TGTGCCAGTTCTATCGGGGTGTTTGGTTTGGATGAGCAGTTCTTC.